This section outlines one T cell receptor (beta chain) sequence together with its context. The antigen remains undetermined. Patients having uncontrolled infection, another autoimmune disease, pregnancy or lactation were not included. This entry is derived from a study of T cells in Graves' hyperthyroidism and ophthalmopathy. Study-level information: Initial diagnosis, before any treatment, was when peripheral blood was collected.

Study-wide findings and caveats: Most clonotypes that expanded in the thyroid above 0.001 also showed up in blood. Using 13 V-J features, a model discriminated ophthalmopathy from stable hyperthyroidism.

The junction had 9 bases not matched to a gene; V was cut back by 4 bases and J by 4 bases. Germline assignment: CDR1 SGHRS and CDR2 YFSETQ. The CDR3 contains 15 residues. Regions amplified from RNA transcripts were the TCR beta CDR3 regions. TCR CDR3 underwent first-round RT-PCR with the HTBI primer set. MiXCR, run by TCRdb on the multiplex PCR reads, gives a single entry per CDR3 protein. Of about 640,000 distinct CDR3 sequences in the sample, more than 20% were seen once. Sequencing was performed on blood. This chain connects TRBV5-1 to TRBJ2-3, with 7 nucleotides matching TRBD1. The receptor comes from a man in his thirties or forties with Graves' ophthalmopathy. CDR3 sequence reads: CASSQDRGGADTQYF. The CDR3 region has the DNA TGCGCCAGCAGCCAAGATCGAGGGGGCGCAGATACGCAGTATTTT. Variable domain in full (rest from reference TRBV5-1 and TRBJ2-3): KAGVTQTPRYLIKTRGQQVTLSCSPISGHRSVSWYQQTPGQGLQFLFEYFSETQRNKGNFPGRFSGRQFSNSRSEMNVSTLELGDSALYLCASSQDRGGADTQYFGPGTRLTVL.